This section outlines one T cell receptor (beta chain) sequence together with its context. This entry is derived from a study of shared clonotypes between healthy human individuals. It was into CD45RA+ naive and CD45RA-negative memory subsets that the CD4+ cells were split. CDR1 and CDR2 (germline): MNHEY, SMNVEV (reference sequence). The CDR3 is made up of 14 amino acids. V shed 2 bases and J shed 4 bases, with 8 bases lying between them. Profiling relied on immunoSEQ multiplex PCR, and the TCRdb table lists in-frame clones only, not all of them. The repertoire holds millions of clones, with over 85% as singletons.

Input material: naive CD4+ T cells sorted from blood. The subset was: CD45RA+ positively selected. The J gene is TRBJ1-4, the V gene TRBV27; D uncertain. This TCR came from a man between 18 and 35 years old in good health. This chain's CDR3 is CASSLMGGNEKLFF. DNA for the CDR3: TGTGCCAGCAGTTTAATGGGTGGTAATGAAAAACTGTTTTTT.